Included here is one TCR beta chain sequence, with context. Its specificity is unknown. Data came from immunoSEQ multiplex PCR; TCRdb stores just in-frame clones and leaves some out. The table records around 120,000 clones, around 88% of them present only once. The data derive from a study of T cell responses to AZD1222 COVID-19 vaccine. V lost 2 bases, J lost 5 bases, and 13 bases lay in between. CDR1 is MNHEY and CDR2 is SMNVEV in the germline V gene (reference sequence). This CDR3 is 15 amino acids long. Study observations and caveats: Females made up more of the donors, who were largely white British, and clonal diversity may have come out too low.

The specimen comprised peripheral blood, sampled on day 0 of AZD1222 vaccination. The origin of this receptor is an adult in good health. This rearrangement joins TRBV27 to TRBJ2-1, with D maybe TRBD2 (5 bases). As DNA, the CDR3 is TGTGCCAGCAGTTTAAGGCTAGCCCCCCACAATGAGCAGTTCTTC. Protein product: CASSLRLAPHNEQFF.